Included here is one T cell receptor beta chain sequence, with context. The sample originates from a study of blood T cell repertoires in COVID-19. The CDR3 runs 13 residues. Trimming took off 4 bases at V and 9 bases at J, with 15 bases between the two ends. Germline CDR1 is LNHDA and CDR2 is SQIVND (reference sequence). The assay was immunoSEQ multiplex PCR, and TCRdb's table has in-frame clones only and misses some. The data contain about 200,000 clones, approximately 85% of them singletons. What was sequenced was peripheral blood. The V and J genes are TRBV19 and TRBJ1-2; D is ambiguous. The TCR sequence derives from a woman in her seventies with COVID-19, enrolled during active disease. CDR3 sequence: CASSTTPSLSYTF. The CDR3 DNA reads as TGTGCCAGTAGTACTACTCCCTCTCTAAGCTACACCTTC.